This T cell receptor beta chain emerged from a study of blood T cell repertoires in COVID-19. Study-wide background: T cells, B-cell-depleted T cells, or PBMCs supplied cDNA or gDNA.

Method: immunoSEQ multiplex PCR; TCRdb's copy keeps in-frame clones and lacks some. In the table there are fewer than 350,000 clones, roughly 86% of which are singletons. This CDR3 is 16 amino acids long. Losses at the gene ends were 2 bases for V and 9 bases for J; bases not matched to a gene: 10. Germline CDR1 MNHEY, CDR2 SVGEGT. This chain joins TRBV6-2 or TRBV6-3 and TRBJ1-6; TRBD1 matches at 7 bases. Sequences were obtained from PBMCs or T cells enriched from blood (not recorded which). The sequence was collected from a woman younger than 45 who had recovered from COVID-19. The CDR3 DNA reads TGTGCCAGCAGTTACGGGGCAGGGGGGATTACTTCACCCCTCCACTTT. It translates to CASSYGAGGITSPLHF.